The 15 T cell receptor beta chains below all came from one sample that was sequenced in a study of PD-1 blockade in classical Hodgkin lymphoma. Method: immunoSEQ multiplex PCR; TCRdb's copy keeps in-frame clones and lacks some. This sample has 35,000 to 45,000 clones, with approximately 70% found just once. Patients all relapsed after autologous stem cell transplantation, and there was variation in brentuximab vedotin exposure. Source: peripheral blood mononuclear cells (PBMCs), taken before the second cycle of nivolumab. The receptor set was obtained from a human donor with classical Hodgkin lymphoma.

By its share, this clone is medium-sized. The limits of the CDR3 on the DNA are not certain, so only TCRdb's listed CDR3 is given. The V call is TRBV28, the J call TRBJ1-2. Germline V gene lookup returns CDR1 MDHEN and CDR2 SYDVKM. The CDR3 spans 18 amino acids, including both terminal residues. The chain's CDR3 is CASSPWGAGSRSYYGYIF.

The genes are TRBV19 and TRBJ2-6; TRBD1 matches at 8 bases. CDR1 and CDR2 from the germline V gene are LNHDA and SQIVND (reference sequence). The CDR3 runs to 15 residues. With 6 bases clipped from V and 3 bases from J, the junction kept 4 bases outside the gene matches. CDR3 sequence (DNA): TGTGCCAGTAGGGAGGACAGGGTTGGGGCCAACGTCCTGACTTTC. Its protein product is CASREDRVGANVLTF.

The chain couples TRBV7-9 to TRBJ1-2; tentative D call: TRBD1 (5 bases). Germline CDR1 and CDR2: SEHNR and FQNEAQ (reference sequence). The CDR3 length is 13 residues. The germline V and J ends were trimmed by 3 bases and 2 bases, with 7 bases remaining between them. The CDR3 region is CASSFGANYGYTF. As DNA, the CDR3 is TGTGCCAGCAGCTTCGGGGCAAACTATGGCTACACCTTC.

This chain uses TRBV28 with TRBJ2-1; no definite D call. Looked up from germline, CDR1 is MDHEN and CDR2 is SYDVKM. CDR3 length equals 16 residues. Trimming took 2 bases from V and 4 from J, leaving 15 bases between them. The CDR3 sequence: CASSLDIRLLYNEQFF. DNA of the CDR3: TGTGCCAGCAGTTTAGACATCCGCCTTTTATACAATGAGCAGTTCTTC.

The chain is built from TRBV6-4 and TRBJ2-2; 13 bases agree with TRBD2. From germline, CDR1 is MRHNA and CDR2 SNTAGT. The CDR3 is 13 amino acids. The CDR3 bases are TGTGCGACTAGCGGGGGGATCGGCGGGGAGCTGTTTTTT. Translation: CATSGGIGGELFF.

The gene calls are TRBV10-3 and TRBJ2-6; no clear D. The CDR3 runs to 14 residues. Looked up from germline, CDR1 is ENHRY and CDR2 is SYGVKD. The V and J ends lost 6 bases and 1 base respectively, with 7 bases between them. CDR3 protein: CAIRGRSGANVLTF. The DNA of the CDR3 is TGTGCCATCAGGGGTCGGTCTGGGGCCAACGTCCTGACTTTC.

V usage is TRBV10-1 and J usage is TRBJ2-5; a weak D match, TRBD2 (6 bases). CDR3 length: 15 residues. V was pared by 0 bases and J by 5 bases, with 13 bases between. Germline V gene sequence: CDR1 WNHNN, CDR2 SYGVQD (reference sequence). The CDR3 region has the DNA TGCGCCAGCAGTGAGTCGATGCGGGGACGGGAGACCCAGTACTTC. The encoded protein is CASSESMRGRETQYF.

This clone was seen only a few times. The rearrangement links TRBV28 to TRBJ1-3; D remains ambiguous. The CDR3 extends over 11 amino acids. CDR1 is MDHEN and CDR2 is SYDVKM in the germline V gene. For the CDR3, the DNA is TGTGTCACCAACTCTGGAAACACCATATATTTT. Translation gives CVTNSGNTIYF. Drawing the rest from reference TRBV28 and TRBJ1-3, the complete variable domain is DVKVTQSSRYLVKRTGEKVFLECVQDMDHENMFWYRQDPGLGLRLIYFSYDVKMKEKGDIPEGYSVSREKKERFSLILESASTNQTSMYLCVTNSGNTIYFGEGSWLTVV.

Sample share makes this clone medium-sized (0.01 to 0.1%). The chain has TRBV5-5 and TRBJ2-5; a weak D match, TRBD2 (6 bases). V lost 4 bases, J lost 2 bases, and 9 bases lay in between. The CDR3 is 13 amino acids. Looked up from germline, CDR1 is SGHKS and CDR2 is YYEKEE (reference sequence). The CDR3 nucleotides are TGTGCCAGCAGCAGGGGACTTCAAGAGACCCAGTACTTC. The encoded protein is CASSRGLQETQYF.

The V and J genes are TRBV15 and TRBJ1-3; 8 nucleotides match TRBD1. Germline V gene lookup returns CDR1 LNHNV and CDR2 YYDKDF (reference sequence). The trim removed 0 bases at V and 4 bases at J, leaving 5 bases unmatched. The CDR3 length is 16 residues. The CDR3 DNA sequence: TGTGCCACCAGCAGAGACCAGGGGGCAGGAGGAAACACCATATATTTT. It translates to CATSRDQGAGGNTIYF.

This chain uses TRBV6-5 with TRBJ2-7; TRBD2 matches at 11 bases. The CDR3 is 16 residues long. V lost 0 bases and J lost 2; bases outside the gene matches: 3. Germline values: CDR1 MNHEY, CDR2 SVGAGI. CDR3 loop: CASSYSGTSGAYEQYF. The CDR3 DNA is TGTGCCAGCAGTTACTCCGGGACTAGCGGAGCCTACGAGCAGTACTTC.

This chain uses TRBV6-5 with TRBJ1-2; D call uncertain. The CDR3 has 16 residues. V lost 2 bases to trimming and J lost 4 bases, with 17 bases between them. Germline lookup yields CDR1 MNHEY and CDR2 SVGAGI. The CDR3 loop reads CASSYLTNSVRYGYTF. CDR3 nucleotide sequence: TGTGCCAGCAGTTACCTGACCAATTCTGTCCGCTATGGCTACACCTTC.

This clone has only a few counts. The CDR3 sequence: CASSLTTGATGELFF. CDR3 bases: TGTGCCAGCAGCTTAACGACAGGGGCCACCGGGGAGCTGTTTTTT. The V and J genes are TRBV7-6 and TRBJ2-2, with 8 nucleotides matching TRBD1. J lost 4 bases, V lost 2 bases, and 3 bases had no gene match. Germline-derived CDR1 and CDR2 are SGHVS and FNYEAQ. The CDR3 is 15 amino acids. Based on the CDR3 plus reference TRBV7-6 and TRBJ2-2, the full variable domain is GAGVSQSPRYKVTKRGQDVALRCDPISGHVSLYWYRQALGQGPEFLTYFNYEAQQDKSGLPNDRFSAERPEGSISTLTIQRTEQRDSAMYRCASSLTTGATGELFFGEGSRLTVL.

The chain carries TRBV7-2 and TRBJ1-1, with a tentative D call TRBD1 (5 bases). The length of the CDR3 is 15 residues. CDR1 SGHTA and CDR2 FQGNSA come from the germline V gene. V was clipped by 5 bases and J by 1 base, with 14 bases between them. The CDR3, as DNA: TGTGCCAGCAGCACCATTCCGGGGCGGAACACTGAAGCTTTCTTT. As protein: CASSTIPGRNTEAFF.

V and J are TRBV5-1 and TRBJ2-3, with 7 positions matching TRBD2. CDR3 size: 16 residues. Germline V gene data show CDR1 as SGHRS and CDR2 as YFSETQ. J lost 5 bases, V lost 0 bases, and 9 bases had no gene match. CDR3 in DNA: TGCGCCAGCAGCTTGGGCGGTGCGGGAGTCGGAGATACGCAGTATTTT. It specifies CASSLGGAGVGDTQYF.